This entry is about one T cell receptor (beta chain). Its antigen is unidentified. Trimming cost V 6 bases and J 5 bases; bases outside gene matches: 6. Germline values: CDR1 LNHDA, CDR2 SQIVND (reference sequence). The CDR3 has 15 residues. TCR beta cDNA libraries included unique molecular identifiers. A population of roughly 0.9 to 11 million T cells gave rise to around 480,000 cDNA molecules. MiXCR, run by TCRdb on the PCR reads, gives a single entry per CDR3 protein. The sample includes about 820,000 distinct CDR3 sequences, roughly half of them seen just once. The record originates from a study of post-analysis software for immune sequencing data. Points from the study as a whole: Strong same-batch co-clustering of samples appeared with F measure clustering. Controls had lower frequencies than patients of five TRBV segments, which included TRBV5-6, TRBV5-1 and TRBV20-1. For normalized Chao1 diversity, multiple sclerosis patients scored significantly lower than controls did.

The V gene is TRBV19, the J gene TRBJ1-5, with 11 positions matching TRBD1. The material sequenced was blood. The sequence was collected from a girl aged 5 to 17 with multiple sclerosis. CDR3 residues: CASRDRGRSDQPQHF. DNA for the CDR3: TGTGCCAGTAGGGACAGGGGGCGCAGTGATCAGCCCCAGCATTTT.